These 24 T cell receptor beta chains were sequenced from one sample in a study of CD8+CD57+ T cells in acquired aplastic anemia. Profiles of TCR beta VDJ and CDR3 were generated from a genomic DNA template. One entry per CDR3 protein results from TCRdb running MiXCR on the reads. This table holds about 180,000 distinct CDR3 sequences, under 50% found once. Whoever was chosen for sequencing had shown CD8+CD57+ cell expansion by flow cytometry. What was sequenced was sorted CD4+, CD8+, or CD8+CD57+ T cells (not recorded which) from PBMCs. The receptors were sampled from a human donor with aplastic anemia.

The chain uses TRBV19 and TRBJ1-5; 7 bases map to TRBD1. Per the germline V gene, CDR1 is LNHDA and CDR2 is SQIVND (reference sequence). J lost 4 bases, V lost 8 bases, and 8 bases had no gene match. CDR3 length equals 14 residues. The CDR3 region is CASSTDRENQPQHF. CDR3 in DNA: TGTGCCAGTTCTACCGACAGGGAGAATCAGCCCCAGCATTTT.

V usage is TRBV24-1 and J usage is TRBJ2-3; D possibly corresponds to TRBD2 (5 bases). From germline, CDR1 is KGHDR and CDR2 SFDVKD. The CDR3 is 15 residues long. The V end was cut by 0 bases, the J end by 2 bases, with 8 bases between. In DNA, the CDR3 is TGTGCCACCAGTGATTTGCAAGCGGACACAGATACGCAGTATTTT. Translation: CATSDLQADTDTQYF.

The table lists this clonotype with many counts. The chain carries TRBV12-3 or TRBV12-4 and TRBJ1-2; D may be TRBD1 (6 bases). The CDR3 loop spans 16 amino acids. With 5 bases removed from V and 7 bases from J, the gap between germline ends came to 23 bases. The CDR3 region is CASSTAIRGGLRGYTF. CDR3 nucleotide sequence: TGTGCCAGCAGTACCGCTATCAGGGGCGGATTACGTGGCTACACCTTC.

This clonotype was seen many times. The CDR3 sequence is CATSDWDRGDIQYF. The CDR3 DNA sequence: TGTGCCACCAGTGATTGGGACAGGGGTGACATTCAGTACTTC. The J gene is TRBJ2-4, the V gene TRBV24-1, with 10 bases aligning to TRBD1. The CDR3 has 14 amino acids. Trimming removed 2 bases from V and 8 bases from J; junction bases left unmatched: 2. CDR1 is KGHDR, CDR2 SFDVKD, per germline.

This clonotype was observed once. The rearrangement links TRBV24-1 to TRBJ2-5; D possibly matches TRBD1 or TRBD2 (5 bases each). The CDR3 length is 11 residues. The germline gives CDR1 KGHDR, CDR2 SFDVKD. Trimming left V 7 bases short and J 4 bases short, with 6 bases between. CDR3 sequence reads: CATRRGETQYF. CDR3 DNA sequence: TGTGCCACCAGGAGGGGAGAGACCCAGTACTTC.

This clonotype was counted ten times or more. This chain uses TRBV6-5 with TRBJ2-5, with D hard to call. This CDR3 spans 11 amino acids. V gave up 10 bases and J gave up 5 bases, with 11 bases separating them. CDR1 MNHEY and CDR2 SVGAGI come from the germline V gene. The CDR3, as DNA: TGTGCCACCCGCAGAACGGAGACCCAGTACTTC. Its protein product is CATRRTETQYF.

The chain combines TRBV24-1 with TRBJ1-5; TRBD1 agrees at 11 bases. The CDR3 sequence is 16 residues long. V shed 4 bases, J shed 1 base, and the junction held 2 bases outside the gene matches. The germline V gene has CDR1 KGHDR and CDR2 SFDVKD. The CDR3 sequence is CATSEGQGGSNQPQHF. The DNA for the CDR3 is TGTGCCACCAGTGAGGGACAGGGGGGAAGCAATCAGCCCCAGCATTTT.

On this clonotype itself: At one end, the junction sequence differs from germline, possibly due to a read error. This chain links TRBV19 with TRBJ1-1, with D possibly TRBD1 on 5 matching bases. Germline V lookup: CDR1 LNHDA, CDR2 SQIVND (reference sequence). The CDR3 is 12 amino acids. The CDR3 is CASSIVQGPLTF. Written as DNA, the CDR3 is TGTGCCAGTAGTATAGTTCAGGGACCACTGACTTTT.

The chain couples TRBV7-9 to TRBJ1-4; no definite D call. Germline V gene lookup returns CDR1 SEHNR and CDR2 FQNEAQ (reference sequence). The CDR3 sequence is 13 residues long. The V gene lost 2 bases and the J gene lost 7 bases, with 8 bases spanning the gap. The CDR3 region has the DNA TGTGCCAGCAGCTTACCCGCCAGTGAAAAACTGTTTTTT. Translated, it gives CASSLPASEKLFF.

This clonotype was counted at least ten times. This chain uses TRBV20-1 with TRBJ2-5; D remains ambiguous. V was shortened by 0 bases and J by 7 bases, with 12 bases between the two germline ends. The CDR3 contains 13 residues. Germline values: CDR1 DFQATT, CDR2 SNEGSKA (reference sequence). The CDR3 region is CSAREVHTGTQYF. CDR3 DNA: TGCAGTGCTAGAGAGGTCCACACGGGGACCCAGTACTTC.

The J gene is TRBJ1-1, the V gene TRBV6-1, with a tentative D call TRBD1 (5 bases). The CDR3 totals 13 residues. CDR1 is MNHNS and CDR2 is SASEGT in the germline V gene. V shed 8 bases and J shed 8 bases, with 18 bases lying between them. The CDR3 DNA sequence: TGTGCCAGCCAAGCGGGTACCCGACAGGAAGCTTTCTTT. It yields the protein CASQAGTRQEAFF.

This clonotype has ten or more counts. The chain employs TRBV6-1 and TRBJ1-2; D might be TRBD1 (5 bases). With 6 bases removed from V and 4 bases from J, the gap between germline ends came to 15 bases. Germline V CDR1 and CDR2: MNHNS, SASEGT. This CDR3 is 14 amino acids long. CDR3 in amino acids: CASSLGSRGYGYTF. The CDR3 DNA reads TGTGCCAGCAGCCTCGGCAGTAGGGGCTATGGCTACACCTTC.

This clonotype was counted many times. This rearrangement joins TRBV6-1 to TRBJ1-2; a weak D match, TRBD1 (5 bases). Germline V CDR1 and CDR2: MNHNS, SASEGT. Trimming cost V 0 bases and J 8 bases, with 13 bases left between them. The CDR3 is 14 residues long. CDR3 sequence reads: CASSEAGGIRGYTF. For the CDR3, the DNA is TGTGCCAGCAGTGAAGCGGGGGGAATCCGCGGCTACACCTTC.

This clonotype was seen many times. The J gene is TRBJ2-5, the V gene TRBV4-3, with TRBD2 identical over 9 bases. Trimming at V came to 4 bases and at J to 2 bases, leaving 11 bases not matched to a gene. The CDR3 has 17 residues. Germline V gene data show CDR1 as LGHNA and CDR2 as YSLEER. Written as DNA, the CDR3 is TGCGCCAGCAGCCTCCACTCCCGGACTAGCGAACAAGAGACCCAGTACTTC. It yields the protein CASSLHSRTSEQETQYF.

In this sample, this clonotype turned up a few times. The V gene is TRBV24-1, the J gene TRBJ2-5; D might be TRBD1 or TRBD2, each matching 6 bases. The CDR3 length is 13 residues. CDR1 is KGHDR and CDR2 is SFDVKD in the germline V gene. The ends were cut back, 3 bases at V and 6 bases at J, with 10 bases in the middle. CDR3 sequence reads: CATSDPGAKTQYF. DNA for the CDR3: TGTGCCACCAGTGATCCGGGGGCGAAGACCCAGTACTTC.

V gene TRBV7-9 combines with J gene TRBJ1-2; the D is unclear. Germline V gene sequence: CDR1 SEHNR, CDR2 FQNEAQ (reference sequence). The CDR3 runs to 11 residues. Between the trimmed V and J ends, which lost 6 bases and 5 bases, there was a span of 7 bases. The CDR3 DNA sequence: TGTGCCAGCAGAAGTGGGTATGGCTACACCTTC. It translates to CASRSGYGYTF. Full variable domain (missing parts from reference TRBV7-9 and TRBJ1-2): DTGVSQNPRHKITKRGQNVTFRCDPISEHNRLYWYRQTLGQGPEFLTYFQNEAQLEKSRLLSDRFSAERPKGSFSTLEIQRTEQGDSAMYLCASRSGYGYTFGSGTRLTVV.

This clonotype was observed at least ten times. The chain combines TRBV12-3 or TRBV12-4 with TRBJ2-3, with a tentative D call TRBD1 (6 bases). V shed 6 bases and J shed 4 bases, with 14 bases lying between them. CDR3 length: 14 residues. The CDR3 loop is CASRKGQSADTQYF. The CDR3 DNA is TGTGCCAGCAGAAAAGGACAGTCCGCAGATACGCAGTATTTT.

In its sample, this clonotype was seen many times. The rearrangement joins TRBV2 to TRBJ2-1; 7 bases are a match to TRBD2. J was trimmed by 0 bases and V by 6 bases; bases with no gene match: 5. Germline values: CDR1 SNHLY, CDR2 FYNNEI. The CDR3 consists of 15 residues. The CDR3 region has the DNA TGTGCCAGCAGGGAGAGGACTAGCTCCTACAATGAGCAGTTCTTC. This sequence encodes CASRERTSSYNEQFF. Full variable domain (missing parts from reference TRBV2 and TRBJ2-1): EPEVTQTPSHQVTQMGQEVILRCVPISNHLYFYWYRQILGQKVEFLVSFYNNEISEKSEIFDDQFSVERPDGSNFTLKIRSTKLEDSAMYFCASRERTSSYNEQFFGPGTRLTVL.

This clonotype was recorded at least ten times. In nucleotides, the CDR3 is TGTGCCAGTACGGACAGAGGGGTGGATACGCAGTATTTT. Translation: CASTDRGVDTQYF. The chain links TRBV19 to TRBJ2-3; possible D gene TRBD1, 6 bases. Deletions cut 7 bases from V and 6 bases from J, with 14 bases between. The CDR3 extends over 13 amino acids. The germline V gene encodes CDR1 LNHDA and CDR2 SQIVND (reference sequence).

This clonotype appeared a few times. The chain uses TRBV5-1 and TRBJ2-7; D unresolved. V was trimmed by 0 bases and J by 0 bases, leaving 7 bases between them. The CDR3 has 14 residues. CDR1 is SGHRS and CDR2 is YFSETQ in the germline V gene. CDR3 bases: TGCGCCAGCAGCTTGGGGTCGAGCTCCTACGAGCAGTACTTC. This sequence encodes CASSLGSSSYEQYF.

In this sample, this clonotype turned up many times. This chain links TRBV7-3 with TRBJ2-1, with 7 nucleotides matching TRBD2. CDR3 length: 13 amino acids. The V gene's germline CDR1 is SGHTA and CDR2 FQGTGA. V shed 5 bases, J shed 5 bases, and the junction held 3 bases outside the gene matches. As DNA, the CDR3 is TGTGCCAGCAGCCCCGGGACTAACAATGAGCAGTTCTTC. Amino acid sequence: CASSPGTNNEQFF. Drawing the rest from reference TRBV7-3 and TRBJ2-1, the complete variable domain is GAGVSQTPSNKVTEKGKYVELRCDPISGHTALYWYRQSLGQGPEFLIYFQGTGAADDSGLPNDRFFAVRPEGSVSTLKIQRTERGDSAVYLCASSPGTNNEQFFGPGTRLTVL.

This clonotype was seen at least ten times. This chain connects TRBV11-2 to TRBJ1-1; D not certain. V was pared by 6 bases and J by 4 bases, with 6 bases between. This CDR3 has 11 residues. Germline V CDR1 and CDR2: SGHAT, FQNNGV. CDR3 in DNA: TGTGCCAGCAGTCCGTTCACTGAAGCTTTCTTT. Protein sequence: CASSPFTEAFF.

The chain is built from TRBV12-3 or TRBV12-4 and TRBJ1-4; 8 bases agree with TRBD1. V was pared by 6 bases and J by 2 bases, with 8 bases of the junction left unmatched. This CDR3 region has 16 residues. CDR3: CASSPSGGLTNEKLFF. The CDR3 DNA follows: TGTGCCAGCAGCCCGTCAGGGGGCCTTACTAATGAAAAACTGTTTTTT.

CDR3 nucleotides: TGTGCCAGCACCTTCTATAATTCACCCCTCCACTTT. Its protein product is CASTFYNSPLHF. The V call is TRBV2, the J call TRBJ1-6, with D uncertain. The CDR3 runs to 12 residues. V was pared by 7 bases and J by 3 bases, with 4 bases between. The V gene's germline CDR1 is SNHLY and CDR2 FYNNEI. Combining the CDR3 with reference TRBV2 and TRBJ1-6 gives the whole variable domain EPEVTQTPSHQVTQMGQEVILRCVPISNHLYFYWYRQILGQKVEFLVSFYNNEISEKSEIFDDQFSVERPDGSNFTLKIRSTKLEDSAMYFCASTFYNSPLHFGNGTRLTVT.